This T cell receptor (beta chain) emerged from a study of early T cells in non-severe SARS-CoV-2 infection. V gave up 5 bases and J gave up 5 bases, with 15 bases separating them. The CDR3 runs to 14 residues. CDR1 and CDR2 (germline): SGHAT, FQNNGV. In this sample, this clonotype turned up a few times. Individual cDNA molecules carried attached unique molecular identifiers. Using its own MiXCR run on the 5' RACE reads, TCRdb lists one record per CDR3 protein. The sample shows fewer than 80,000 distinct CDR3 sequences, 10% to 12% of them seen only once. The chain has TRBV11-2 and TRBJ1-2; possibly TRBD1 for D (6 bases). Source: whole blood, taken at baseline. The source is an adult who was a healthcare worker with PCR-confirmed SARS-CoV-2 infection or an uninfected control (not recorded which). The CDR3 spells CASSTTGGVYGYTF. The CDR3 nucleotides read TGTGCCAGCAGCACGACAGGAGGAGTATATGGCTACACCTTC.